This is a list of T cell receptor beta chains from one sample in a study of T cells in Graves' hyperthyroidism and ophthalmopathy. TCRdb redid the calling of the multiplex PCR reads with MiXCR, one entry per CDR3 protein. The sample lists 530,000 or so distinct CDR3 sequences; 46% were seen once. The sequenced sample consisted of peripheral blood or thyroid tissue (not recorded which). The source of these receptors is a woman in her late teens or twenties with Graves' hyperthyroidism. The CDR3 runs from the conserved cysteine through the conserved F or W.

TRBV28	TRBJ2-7	CASSSGREIFYEQYF
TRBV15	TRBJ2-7	CATSKRQGAGGVWEQYF
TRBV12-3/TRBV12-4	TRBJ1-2	CASSPRQGNYGYTF
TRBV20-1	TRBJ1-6	CSARDPLHF
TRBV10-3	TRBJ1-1	CAISEISGTEAFF
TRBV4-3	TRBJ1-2	CASSQGRGGHGYTF
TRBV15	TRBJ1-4	CATSRNPGGTNEKLFF
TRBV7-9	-	CASSATRSDNEQFF
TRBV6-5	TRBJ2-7	CASSSTRTGAVYEQYF
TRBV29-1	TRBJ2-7	CSFSDHGGYEQYF
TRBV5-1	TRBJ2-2	CASSLGDLGELFF
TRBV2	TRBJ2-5	CASTSWGKTQYF
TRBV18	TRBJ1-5	CASSPPGGNQPQHF
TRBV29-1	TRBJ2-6	CSVVGVSGANVLTF
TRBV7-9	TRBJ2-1	CASSSPFRNNEQFF
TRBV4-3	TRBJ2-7	CASSLSGGGSSEQYF